These T cell receptor beta chains were read from a single sample in a study of PD-1 blockade in classical Hodgkin lymphoma. Produced via immunoSEQ multiplex PCR; TCRdb's table is partial and in-frame only. The table includes about 50,000 clones, about 80% detected once. The specimen comprised peripheral blood mononuclear cells (PBMCs), sampled before the fourth cycle of nivolumab. The receptors come from a human donor with classical Hodgkin lymphoma. Both conserved end residues are trimmed from each CDR3. The D gene is left open where the match is weak.

>TRBV27|TRBJ1-4|NA
ASSYRVGVTNEKLF
>TRBV19|TRBJ2-7|TRBD2
ASSTRGDRYYEQY
>TRBV6-5|TRBJ2-7|TRBD1
ASTHAGTGVYEQY
>TRBV6-1|TRBJ1-3|NA
ASSEDYRVPNTIY
>TRBV28|TRBJ1-5|NA
ASSFGSWGQPQH
>TRBV11-2|TRBJ2-7|NA
ASSRGAGATYEQY
>TRBV7-8|TRBJ2-7|NA
ASSSRIETPYYEQY
>TRBV6-5|TRBJ2-7|NA
ASSYSEGYYEQY
>TRBV11-3|TRBJ1-1|NA
ASSSRKGGWTEAF
>TRBV5-6|TRBJ1-6|TRBD1
ASSLFAGTGWNSPLH
>TRBV29-1|TRBJ2-7|TRBD1
SVLRDRGSYEQY
>TRBV6-5|TRBJ2-3|TRBD2
ASSYGIAGEYTQY
>TRBV7-9|TRBJ1-6|NA
ASSLGTAPGPLH
>TRBV20-1|TRBJ2-5|NA
SAPKEETQY
>TRBV6-9|TRBJ1-5|NA
ASSEFGGNQPQH
>TRBV19|TRBJ2-1|NA
ASSGPSGVNEQF
>TRBV9|TRBJ2-5|NA
ASSVAGTQETQY
>TRBV9|TRBJ2-1|TRBD2
ASSAGLGVYNEQF
>TRBV6-5|TRBJ1-2|TRBD1
ASSNAGQSYGYT
>TRBV4-3|TRBJ2-1|NA
ASSQDYSGPAYNEQF
>TRBV5-5|TRBJ2-7|TRBD1
ASSGTGGLSYEQY
>TRBV4-1|TRBJ2-5|TRBD2
ASSQEGLARETQY
>TRBV7-3|TRBJ2-3|NA
ASSRGNTQY
>TRBV9|TRBJ2-2|TRBD2
ASSLPSGLNTGELF
>TRBV7-6|TRBJ2-2|TRBD1
ASSLNRQGADTGELF
>TRBV2|TRBJ1-4|NA
ASSEEQPGANEKLF
>TRBV5-6|TRBJ1-1|NA
ASSFMMNTEAF
>TRBV28|TRBJ1-1|TRBD1
ASSPRGQANTEVF
>TRBV5-1|TRBJ1-1|TRBD1
ASSVQGGNTEAF
>TRBV6-6|TRBJ1-2|NA
ASSFVENYGYT
>TRBV2|TRBJ2-3|TRBD2
ASSERRGWSDTQY
>TRBV7-9|TRBJ2-7|TRBD1
ASTPTGGEAAYEQY
>TRBV7-2|TRBJ2-7|TRBD1
ASSLKGDRAYEQY
>TRBV4-2|TRBJ2-1|TRBD2
ASSLDPPGTSGHNEQF
>TRBV6-1|TRBJ1-1|NA
ASSPRQAEAF
>TRBV20-1|TRBJ1-1|NA
SARVTEAF
>TRBV6-1|TRBJ2-3|NA
ASSEAAGSSTDTQY
>TRBV4-2|TRBJ1-5|NA
ASSQTREFSNQPQH